The rows below give T cell receptor beta chains drawn from one sample of a study of blood T cell repertoires in COVID-19. Sequenced by immunoSEQ multiplex PCR; TCRdb stores in-frame clones only, minus some. Of around 260,000 clones in the sample, around 82% were seen once. The sequenced sample consisted of peripheral blood. Every receptor here comes from a human donor with COVID-19, enrolled during active disease. The donor label of this sample is uncertain. Each CDR3 is given with its conserved first and last residue. The order of the fields is J gene, V gene, clone size, D gene, CDR3 DNA, CDR3 protein. A D gene is named only where the DNA matches it firmly. The size of a clone is reported for some rows only, either as once, few or many, or as a class for expanded clones.

TRBJ2-1,TRBV18,-,TRBD1,TGTGCCAGCTCACCCTCTACAGGGGGCCGGAGCTCCTACAATGAGCAGTTCTTC,CASSPSTGGRSSYNEQFF
TRBJ1-5,TRBV16,-,-,TGTGCCAGCAGCCAATCCATCGGAGGTGGGGAGCAGCCCCAGCATTTT,CASSQSIGGGEQPQHF
TRBJ2-5,TRBV11-3,-,-,TGTGCCAGCAGCCCAGCGTCGGGTGAGACCCAGTACTTC,CASSPASGETQYF
TRBJ2-7,TRBV30,once,TRBD1,TGTGCCTGGAGTGTAGGGGACAGGGTTTACGAGCAGTACTTC,CAWSVGDRVYEQYF
TRBJ1-1,TRBV7-9,-,TRBD1,TGTGCCAGCAGCTTGGCAGGGGGCCGGACTGAAGCTTTCTTT,CASSLAGGRTEAFF
TRBJ2-3,TRBV5-4,once,TRBD2,TGTGCCAGCAGCGAGGGACTAGGCACAGATACGCAGTATTTT,CASSEGLGTDTQYF
TRBJ1-6,TRBV30,-,TRBD1,TGTGCCTGGAGTAAAGGGACAGCTAATTCACCCCTCCACTTT,CAWSKGTANSPLHF
TRBJ1-2,TRBV5-6,once,-,TGTGCCAGCAGCTTGGTAACGGGGATGGATGGCTACACCTTC,CASSLVTGMDGYTF
TRBJ1-1,TRBV28,few,TRBD1,TGTGCCAGCAGTTCTACAGGGGGATATACTGAAGCTTTCTTT,CASSSTGGYTEAFF
TRBJ2-1,TRBV4-2,-,-,TGTGCCAGCAGCCCATCGACTATTTACAATGAGCAGTTCTTC,CASSPSTIYNEQFF
TRBJ1-1,TRBV6-2/TRBV6-3,once,-,TGTGCCAGCAGTTACCTTGGGCTGAACACTGAAGCTTTCTTT,CASSYLGLNTEAFF
TRBJ2-7,TRBV10-2,-,TRBD1,TGCGCCAGCAGTGTCGCGAGAGGACAGGGAGCCTACGAGCAGTACTTC,CASSVARGQGAYEQYF
TRBJ2-3,TRBV20-1,-,-,TGCAGTCAGGGGTCCACAGATACGCAGTATTTT,CSQGSTDTQYF
TRBJ2-5,TRBV19,-,-,TGTGCCAGTAGTATCTCTGGACAGAAAGAGACCCAGTACTTC,CASSISGQKETQYF